This T cell receptor (beta chain) was found in a study of technical replicates of blood from several donors. The length of the CDR3 is 18 residues. The germline gives CDR1 SEHNR, CDR2 FQNEAQ (reference sequence). The germline V and J ends were trimmed by 2 bases and 0 bases, with 16 bases remaining between them. Using immunoSEQ multiplex PCR, the repertoire was profiled, and TCRdb retains in-frame clones only, with some absent. The table lists more than 65,000 clones, about 94% of them singletons. The specimen sequenced was T cells isolated from PBMCs. The chain couples TRBV7-9 to TRBJ1-4; TRBD1 might be the D (6 bases). The sequence came from a human donor in good health. For the CDR3, the DNA is TGTGCCAGCAGCTTACCTTTACAGGGAAATGCAACTAATGAAAAACTGTTTTTT. It yields the protein CASSLPLQGNATNEKLFF.